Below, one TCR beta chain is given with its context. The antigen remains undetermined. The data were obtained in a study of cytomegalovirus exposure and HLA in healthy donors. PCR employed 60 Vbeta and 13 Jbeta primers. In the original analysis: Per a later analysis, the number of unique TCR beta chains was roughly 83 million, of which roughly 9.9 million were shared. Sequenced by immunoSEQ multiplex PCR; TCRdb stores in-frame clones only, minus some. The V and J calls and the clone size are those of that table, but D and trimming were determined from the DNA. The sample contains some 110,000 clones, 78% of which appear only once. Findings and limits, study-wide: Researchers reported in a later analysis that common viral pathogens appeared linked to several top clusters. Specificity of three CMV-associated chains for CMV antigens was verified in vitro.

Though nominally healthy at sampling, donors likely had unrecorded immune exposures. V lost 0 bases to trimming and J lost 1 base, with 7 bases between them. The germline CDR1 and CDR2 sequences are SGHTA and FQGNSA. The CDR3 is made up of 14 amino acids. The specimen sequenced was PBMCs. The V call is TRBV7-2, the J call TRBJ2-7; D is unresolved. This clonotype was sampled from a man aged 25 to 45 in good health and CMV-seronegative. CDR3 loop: CASSLAAVSYEQYF. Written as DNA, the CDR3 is TGTGCCAGCAGCTTAGCGGCGGTTTCCTACGAGCAGTACTTC.